This T cell receptor beta chain was documented in a study of cytomegalovirus exposure and HLA in healthy donors. Study findings and constraints: A later examination showed that TCR association rates differed by HLA locus, with DRB1 most and HLA-C fewest.

With respect to this clone: Its antigen is currently unknown.

This CDR3 contains 14 residues. Germline-derived CDR1 and CDR2 are MDHEN and SYDVKM. With V trimmed by 6 bases and J by 4 bases, 7 bases remained unmatched. Use of 60 Vbeta and 13 Jbeta primers characterized the PCR. Sequencing was performed with immunoSEQ multiplex PCR; in TCRdb, only in-frame clones are kept and a portion is missing. Of 95,000 to 150,000 clones in the sample, approximately 80% are singletons; the top ten hold about 8.9%. The sequencing input was PBMCs. J is TRBJ1-2 and V is TRBV28; 8 bases fit TRBD1. This TCR was sampled from a man aged 30 to 39 in good health and CMV-seropositive. Here the CDR3 reads CASRGTGGFYGYTF. The CDR3 DNA is TGTGCCAGCAGAGGGACAGGAGGATTCTATGGCTACACCTTC.